One sample yielded the 15 T cell receptor beta chains listed below, sequenced in a study of T cell responses to AZD1222 COVID-19 vaccine. Assay used: immunoSEQ multiplex PCR; TCRdb lists only in-frame clones, some missing. The sample records some 42,000 clones, around 80% being singletons. The material was peripheral blood, obtained 28 days after the second AZD1222 dose. The receptors come from an adult who received the AZD1222 COVID-19 vaccine.

The gene calls are TRBV28 and TRBJ1-4, with D possibly TRBD1 on 5 matching bases. With 6 bases removed from V and 8 bases from J, the gap between germline ends came to 16 bases. The germline gives CDR1 MDHEN, CDR2 SYDVKM. The CDR3 has 14 amino acids. In nucleotides, the CDR3 is TGTGCCAGCAGGCAAACAGGACTATGGGAAAAACTGTTTTTT. Its translation: CASRQTGLWEKLFF.

The chain is built from TRBV5-1 and TRBJ2-3, with D unresolved. Germline CDR1 reads SGHRS; CDR2 reads YFSETQ. The V end lost 3 bases, the J end lost 2 bases, and 4 bases lay between the germline ends. This CDR3 has 12 residues. CDR3 loop: CASSSLTDTQYF. The CDR3 DNA is TGCGCCAGCAGCTCACTCACAGATACGCAGTATTTT.

The rearrangement joins TRBV6-6 to TRBJ1-1; no reliable D call. CDR3 length: 13 residues. Trimming took off 2 bases at V and 6 bases at J, with 10 bases between the two ends. Germline CDR1 MNHNY, CDR2 SVGAGI (reference sequence). CDR3 loop: CASSYDVDSEAFF. In nucleotides, the CDR3 is TGTGCCAGCAGTTACGACGTTGATTCTGAAGCTTTCTTT.

The genes are TRBV5-1 and TRBJ1-1; the D is unclear. Between the trimmed V and J ends, which lost 0 bases and 1 base, there was a span of 10 bases. In germline, CDR1 is SGHRS, CDR2 YFSETQ. This CDR3 is 15 amino acids long. CDR3 protein: CASSLEGRTNTEAFF. In DNA form, the CDR3 reads TGCGCCAGCAGCTTGGAGGGCAGGACGAACACTGAAGCTTTCTTT.

The chain couples TRBV12-3 or TRBV12-4 to TRBJ1-2, with D possibly matching TRBD1 (5 bases). The CDR3 loop spans 12 amino acids. Trimming took 6 bases from V and 0 from J, leaving 5 bases between them. CDR3 coding DNA: TGTGCCAGCAGGGGGCCTAACTATGGCTACACCTTC. Its protein is CASRGPNYGYTF.

The V gene is TRBV10-1, the J gene TRBJ1-6, with TRBD1 identical over 7 bases. CDR3 length equals 14 residues. The germline gives CDR1 WNHNN, CDR2 SYGVQD (reference sequence). With 10 bases clipped from V and 10 bases from J, the junction kept 13 bases outside the gene matches. The CDR3 spells CATTLGGNRSPLHF. The CDR3 DNA sequence: TGCGCCACCACGCTAGGGGGCAATCGCTCACCCCTCCACTTT.

V is TRBV20-1 and J is TRBJ1-6, with a weak D call TRBD1 (5 bases). Germline values: CDR1 DFQATT, CDR2 SNEGSKA (reference sequence). This CDR3 is 13 amino acids long. Between the trimmed V and J ends, which lost 3 bases and 6 bases, there was a span of 9 bases. CDR3 in amino acids: CSASWDLNSPLHF. CDR3 bases: TGCAGTGCTAGTTGGGACCTTAATTCACCCCTCCACTTT.

The genes are TRBV7-9 and TRBJ2-1; 11 positions match TRBD2. The CDR3 is 14 residues long. Germline V gene data show CDR1 as SEHNR and CDR2 as FQNEAQ (reference sequence). Losses at the gene ends were 6 bases for V and 7 bases for J; bases not matched to a gene: 5. In nucleotides, the CDR3 is TGTGCCAGCAGGGATAGCGGGGGGGCAAATGAGCAGTTCTTC. It specifies CASRDSGGANEQFF.

This chain joins TRBV19 and TRBJ1-2, with no clear D. Germline-derived CDR1 and CDR2 are LNHDA and SQIVND (reference sequence). The CDR3 has 14 amino acids. The ends were cut back, 6 bases at V and 8 bases at J, with 19 bases in the middle. The CDR3 nucleotides are TGTGCCAGTAGACCCCCGGGAAGCTTAAGAGGCTACACCTTC. Its translation: CASRPPGSLRGYTF.

This sequence joins TRBV7-9 and TRBJ2-2; 14 nucleotides line up with TRBD2. The germline CDR1 and CDR2 sequences are SEHNR and FQNEAQ (reference sequence). V lost 5 bases and J lost 5; bases outside the gene matches: 7. The CDR3 has 17 amino acids. This CDR3 reads CASSPFGLAGGTGELFF. The CDR3 DNA is TGTGCCAGCAGCCCATTCGGACTAGCGGGAGGAACCGGGGAGCTGTTTTTT. The full variable domain, completed using reference TRBV7-9 and TRBJ2-2, is DTGVSQNPRHKITKRGQNVTFRCDPISEHNRLYWYRQTLGQGPEFLTYFQNEAQLEKSRLLSDRFSAERPKGSFSTLEIQRTEQGDSAMYLCASSPFGLAGGTGELFFGEGSRLTVL.

This clone was seen a handful of times. The V call is TRBV6-5, the J call TRBJ1-2; tentatively, D is TRBD1 (5 bases). Germline CDR1 is MNHEY and CDR2 is SVGAGI. Trimming shortened V by 6 bases and J by 8 bases, and 19 bases separated the two germline ends. CDR3 size: 14 residues. The DNA of the CDR3 is TGTGCCAGCAGGGGCGTAGGGCAGGGATTGGGCTACACCTTC. It encodes CASRGVGQGLGYTF.

V gene TRBV7-2 combines with J gene TRBJ1-6; the match to TRBD1 covers 9 bases. The CDR3 totals 14 residues. Trimming took 6 bases from V and 9 from J; bases not matched to a gene: 6. Germline lookup yields CDR1 SGHTA and CDR2 FQGNSA. The DNA for the CDR3 is TGTGCCAGCAGTTCTGGACAGGGGTTTTCACCCCTCCACTTT. Protein: CASSSGQGFSPLHF.

V and J are TRBV7-2 and TRBJ2-1; 11 positions agree with TRBD1. Trimming at V came to 2 bases and at J to 6 bases, leaving 3 bases not matched to a gene. CDR1 and CDR2 from the germline V gene are SGHTA and FQGNSA. CDR3 length: 15 residues. CDR3 sequence: CASSLSGTGGNEQFF. In DNA, the CDR3 is TGTGCCAGCAGCTTATCCGGGACAGGGGGCAATGAGCAGTTCTTC. Combining the CDR3 with reference TRBV7-2 and TRBJ2-1 gives the whole variable domain GAGVSQSPSNKVTEKGKDVELRCDPISGHTALYWYRQSLGQGLEFLIYFQGNSAPDKSGLPSDRFSAERTGGSVSTLTIQRTQQEDSAVYLCASSLSGTGGNEQFFGPGTRLTVL.

V and J are TRBV3-1 (or the pseudogene TRBV3-2) and TRBJ1-1, with 7 bases fitting TRBD1. The CDR3 length is 12 residues. V lost 6 bases, J lost 7 bases, and 5 bases stayed unmatched. Germline CDR1 and CDR2: LGHDT and YNNKEL (reference sequence). Here the CDR3 DNA reads TGTGCCAGCAGGTCACAGGGGATTGAAGCTTTCTTT. It encodes CASRSQGIEAFF.

The chain combines TRBV7-3 with TRBJ2-5; tentative D call: TRBD2 (6 bases). Trimming pared 4 bases from V and 1 base from J, leaving 7 bases between. CDR3 length: 13 amino acids. Germline CDR1 and CDR2: SGHTA and FQGTGA. CDR3 nucleotide sequence: TGTGCCAGCAGCTGGGACTCCCAAGAGACCCAGTACTTC. Translated: CASSWDSQETQYF.